Detailed here is one TCR beta chain. TCRdb's copy holds only in-frame clones and misses some; the assay was immunoSEQ multiplex PCR. The data show about 140,000 clones, with 80% to 95% seen just once and roughly 12% held by the top ten. The germline V gene encodes CDR1 LNHNV and CDR2 YYDKDF (reference sequence). The V segment lost 4 bases and the J segment 7 bases; nucleotides outside the gene matches: 16. The CDR3 spans 16 residues. The sample originates from a study of control samples from healthy donors and cancer patients. The sequence came from a man aged 25 to 45 in good health. Source material: blood. The V and J genes are TRBV15 and TRBJ2-7; 7 positions agree with TRBD1. The CDR3 sequence: CATSIVSDRAPSEQYF. CDR3 sequence (DNA): TGTGCCACCAGCATAGTTTCCGACAGGGCCCCGAGTGAGCAGTACTTC.